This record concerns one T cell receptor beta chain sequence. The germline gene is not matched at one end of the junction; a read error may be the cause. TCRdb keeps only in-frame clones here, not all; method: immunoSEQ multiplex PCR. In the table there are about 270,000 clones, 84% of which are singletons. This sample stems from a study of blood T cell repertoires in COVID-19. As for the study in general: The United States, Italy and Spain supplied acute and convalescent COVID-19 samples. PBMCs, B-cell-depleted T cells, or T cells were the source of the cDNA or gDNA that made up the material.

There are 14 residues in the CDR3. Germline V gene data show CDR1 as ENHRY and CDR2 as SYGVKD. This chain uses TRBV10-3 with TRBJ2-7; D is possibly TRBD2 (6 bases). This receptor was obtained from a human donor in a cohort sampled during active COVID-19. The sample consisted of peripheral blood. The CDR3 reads CAISETSPVYDQYF. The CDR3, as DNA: TGTGCCATCAGTGAGACTAGCCCCGTATACGATCAGTACTTC.